These T cell receptor beta chains were read from a single sample in a study of T-cell reconstitution after alpha-beta-depleted transplantation in children. TCRdb independently ran MiXCR on the PCR reads; one entry per CDR3 protein. This sample carries around 370,000 distinct CDR3 sequences, under 13% of them seen once, and the ten largest clones take approximately 2.3%. This sample comprised PBMCs from the stem cell graft donor, obtained from the stem cell graft. These receptors were obtained from a human donor who donated a stem cell graft to a child with acute lymphoblastic leukemia. Each CDR3 is given with its conserved first and last residue. A D gene is named only where the DNA matches it firmly. Not every row has a clone size; where given, it reads once, few, many or a size class.

TRBJ2-6 | TRBV20-1 | NA | many | TGCAGTGCTAGAGTCCCGGACACTGGGGCCAACGGCCTGACTTTC | CSARVPDTGANGLTF
TRBJ2-7 | TRBV6-6 | NA | many | TGTGCCACCAGTTACTCGAGGGCATACGAGCAGTACTTC | CATSYSRAYEQYF
TRBJ2-5 | TRBV19 | NA | NA | TGTGCCAGTAGTTTCCTTACCGGGACACAAGAGACCCAGTACTTC | CASSFLTGTQETQYF
TRBJ1-5 | TRBV12-3/TRBV12-4 | NA | few | TGTGCCAGCAGTTTTAGCGCAAATCAGCCCCAGCATTTT | CASSFSANQPQHF
TRBJ2-2 | TRBV20-1 | TRBD2 | few | TGCAGTGCTTCTAGCGGGACCGACACCGGGGAGCTGTTTTTT | CSASSGTDTGELFF
TRBJ2-7 | TRBV11-2 | NA | many | TGTGCCAGCAGCTGGGGGGCCTCCTACGAGCAGTACTTC | CASSWGASYEQYF
TRBJ2-3 | TRBV6-2/TRBV6-3 | TRBD2 | few | TGTGCCAGCAACGGCGGGAGGGCCGGGAATACGCAGTATTTT | CASNGGRAGNTQYF
TRBJ1-3 | TRBV6-1 | NA | many | TGTGCCAGCAGTGAAGTCGGTAGCTCTGGAAACACCATATATTTT | CASSEVGSSGNTIYF
TRBJ2-5 | TRBV20-1 | NA | many | TGCAGTGTCTTGGGACGACCGATTGCGGAGACCCAGTACTTC | CSVLGRPIAETQYF
TRBJ2-5 | TRBV7-7 | TRBD2 | few | TGTGCTAGCAGCTTAGTCTCGGCGGGAGAAGGGACCCAGTACTTC | CASSLVSAGEGTQYF
TRBJ2-1 | TRBV20-1 | NA | NA | TGCAGTGCTTCCCCCCCCGGAGGGGGCTACAATGAGCAGTTCTTC | CSASPPGGGYNEQFF
TRBJ1-2 | TRBV11-2 | NA | NA | TGTGCCAGCACCCCGACGGGATCCTATGGCTACACCTTC | CASTPTGSYGYTF
TRBJ2-2 | TRBV12-3/TRBV12-4 | TRBD2 | few | TGTGCCACCACTTTTGGGACTAGGAACACCGGGGAGCTGTTTTTT | CATTFGTRNTGELFF
TRBJ2-2 | TRBV5-1 | NA | few | TGCGCCAGCAGCTCACTAGATTACACCGGGGAGCTGTTTTTT | CASSSLDYTGELFF
TRBJ1-2 | TRBV10-3 | TRBD1 | once | TGTGCCATCAGTGTACCAAGGACAGGGGAGGGGGTTGGCTACACCTTC | CAISVPRTGEGVGYTF
TRBJ2-3 | TRBV5-1 | NA | few | TGCGCCAGCAGCTCGACGACGGATCCTGGAGATACGCAGTATTTT | CASSSTTDPGDTQYF
TRBJ2-1 | TRBV6-2/TRBV6-3 | NA | few | TGTGCCAGCGGATGGGACTTGATACCCAATGAGCAGTTCTTC | CASGWDLIPNEQFF
TRBJ2-5 | TRBV7-9 | TRBD1 | NA | TGTGCCAGCAGCTCACCACCTGGGACAGGGGGAGGAGAGACCCAGTACTTC | CASSSPPGTGGGETQYF
TRBJ2-1 | TRBV6-1 | TRBD1 | few | TGTGCCAGCAGTACCAACAGGGGCCATGAGCAGTTCTTC | CASSTNRGHEQFF
TRBJ2-1 | TRBV5-1 | TRBD2 | few | TGCGCCAGCCTGGTCGGGACTAGCGGAACATACACCTACAATGAGCAGTTCTTC | CASLVGTSGTYTYNEQFF
TRBJ2-3 | TRBV7-8 | TRBD2 | NA | TGTGCCAGCAGCTTAGCGGGAGGGCAACTCACAGATACGCAGTATTTT | CASSLAGGQLTDTQYF
TRBJ2-1 | TRBV20-1 | TRBD2 | many | TGCAGTGCTAGAGATGGGCTAGCGGGAAACAATGAGCAGTTCTTC | CSARDGLAGNNEQFF
TRBJ1-2 | TRBV20-1 | NA | few | TGCAGTGTAATATTTCCCCTGCACCGTAACTATGGCTACACCTTC | CSVIFPLHRNYGYTF
TRBJ2-1 | TRBV5-1 | NA | few | TGCGCCAGCAGCCCGTGGCCCGGCTTTGATGAGCAGTTCTTC | CASSPWPGFDEQFF
TRBJ1-6 | TRBV5-1 | NA | few | TGCGCCAGCAGCTTGGAGAAGCTAAGGAATTCACCCCTCCACTTT | CASSLEKLRNSPLHF
TRBJ2-1 | TRBV5-6 | TRBD2 | many | TGTGCCAGCAGCCTCATACTAGCGGGAGGGGGCGATGAGCAGTTCTTC | CASSLILAGGGDEQFF
TRBJ2-5 | TRBV7-6 | TRBD1 | few | TGTGCCAGCAGCCGAAGGGACAGGGGGCTAGAGACCCAGTACTTC | CASSRRDRGLETQYF
TRBJ1-2 | TRBV5-6 | NA | few | TGTGCCAGCAGCCAAAGGCAGTTGACAGCTTCTAACTATGGCTACACCTTC | CASSQRQLTASNYGYTF
TRBJ2-1 | TRBV7-2 | TRBD2 | few | TGTGCCAGCAGCTTATTGGGGACTAGCGGGAGAGATGAGCAGTTCTTC | CASSLLGTSGRDEQFF
TRBJ2-7 | TRBV5-1 | TRBD1 | few | TGCGCCAGCAGCCGGGGACAGGCCCCGGGGGAGCAGTACTTC | CASSRGQAPGEQYF
TRBJ2-7 | TRBV4-1 | TRBD1 | many | TGCGCCAGCAGCCAGGCGACAGGGTACTCCGAGCAGTACTTC | CASSQATGYSEQYF
TRBJ2-7 | TRBV29-1 | TRBD1 | NA | TGCAGCGTCTTGGGGACAGAGGACTACGAGCAGTACTTC | CSVLGTEDYEQYF
TRBJ1-6 | TRBV6-2/TRBV6-3 | NA | NA | TGTGCCAGCAGTTACTCGATGGGGAGCTCCTATAATTCACCCCTCCACTTT | CASSYSMGSSYNSPLHF
TRBJ2-1 | TRBV10-3 | NA | few | TGTGCCATCAGTGGCGTAGGGAGCCATGAGCAGTTCTTC | CAISGVGSHEQFF
TRBJ2-7 | TRBV28 | NA | NA | TGTGCCAGCAGTTTGCGGTGGAACTCCTACGAGCAGTACTTC | CASSLRWNSYEQYF
TRBJ2-7 | TRBV6-5 | NA | NA | TGTGCCTCCAAAGGGGCCCTCTACGAGCAGTACTTC | CASKGALYEQYF
TRBJ2-7 | TRBV3-1 | TRBD2 | NA | TGTGCCAGCAGCCTGCGGACTAGCGGACCCTACGAGCAGTACTTC | CASSLRTSGPYEQYF
TRBJ2-7 | TRBV7-9 | NA | NA | TGTGCCAGCAGCATCCAGGGATCCTACGAGCAGTACTTC | CASSIQGSYEQYF
TRBJ1-3 | TRBV14 | NA | many | TGTGCCAGCACCCTGACAGGTTGGGGAAACACCATATATTTT | CASTLTGWGNTIYF
TRBJ2-1 | TRBV21-1 | NA | few | TGTGCCAGCAGCAAAGTGCTGGGGTCGAGCTCCTACAATGAGCAGTTCTTC | CASSKVLGSSSYNEQFF
TRBJ2-7 | TRBV10-3 | NA | NA | TGTGCCATCAGTGAGTCGCAGAGCTCCTACGAGCAGTACTTC | CAISESQSSYEQYF
TRBJ2-1 | TRBV5-1 | TRBD1 | many | TGCGCCAGCAGCTTGGGACAGGGGGTATACAATGAGCAGTTCTTC | CASSLGQGVYNEQFF
TRBJ2-7 | TRBV7-9 | NA | few | TGTGCCAGCAGAAAAGAGCATTTCCCCTACGAGCAGTACTTC | CASRKEHFPYEQYF
TRBJ1-2 | TRBV11-2 | TRBD1 | few | TGTGCCAGCAGCTTAGTCGGGGGACAGGGGACGTTAAACTATGGCTACACCTTC | CASSLVGGQGTLNYGYTF
TRBJ2-3 | TRBV7-6 | TRBD2 | few | TGTGCCAGCAGCTTAGATAGCGGGTTTATGGATACGCAGTATTTT | CASSLDSGFMDTQYF
TRBJ2-3 | TRBV5-5 | NA | many | TGTGCCAGCAGCCCGGATTTCAGGGGCACAGATACGCAGTATTTT | CASSPDFRGTDTQYF
TRBJ2-1 | TRBV4-3 | NA | many | TGCGCCAGCAGCCAAGATAGGCTCAATGAGCAGTTCTTC | CASSQDRLNEQFF
TRBJ2-3 | TRBV4-1 | TRBD2 | many | TGCGCCAGCAGCCCTCGCCGGGCCGGGACTAGCGGCACAGATACGCAGTATTTT | CASSPRRAGTSGTDTQYF
TRBJ2-5 | TRBV13 | NA | few | TGTGCCAGCAGCCGACAGTATAGAGAGACCCAGTACTTC | CASSRQYRETQYF